This T cell receptor (beta chain) was identified in a study of metastatic and nonmetastatic thyroid tumors (TCRdb year 2020). About the full investigation: Repertoires from peripheral blood and from tumor or nodule tissue samples of malignant and benign thyroid patients were compared. General conclusions and limits of the study: TCR beta diversity was reported as significantly higher in malignant tumors than in benign nodules, in both blood and tumor samples.

Libraries came from PCR. This sample was sequenced with an Illumina HiSeq 4000. High-throughput sequencing was used to profile the CDR3 region of the TCR beta-chain in every patient. In the authors' own workflow: The researchers built a classifier to tell apart papillary thyroid cancer patients with distant metastasis, based on CDR3 differences among clinicopathological groups. Repertoire diversity was assessed with the Shannon index, and tumor-blood repertoire similarity with the Morisita-Horn index. TCRdb reworked the public reads: Q25 trimming with fastp, MiXCR clone assembly, productive beta chains retained. What appears here as the V and J calls and clone size reflects TCRdb's work, not the paper's. This sample comprises 20,000 to 25,000 clones, 20% of them detected only once. The ten largest clones add up to around a quarter of the sample. Taking its sample share into account, this clone is medium-sized (0.01 to 0.1%). Its antigen specificity is not known. The record has no base qualities; no much larger clone is one base away.

Before undergoing thyroid surgery, none of the patients had been given any kind of treatment. Patient clinical samples collected from the early 2010s to the late 2010s were retrospectively analysed using T-cell receptor beta sequencing. The sequencing sample was made of blood. The source is a female donor with papillary thyroid cancer or a benign thyroid nodule (not recorded which). Some clones in this sample may be carry-over from other donors' samples.

The CDR3 corresponds to CASLSRASYEQYF. The bases are TGTGCCAGCTTGTCTCGGGCGTCCTACGAGCAGTACTTC. The V gene is TRBV6-1 and the J gene is TRBJ2-7; no D gene can be assigned with confidence. Per the germline V gene, MNHNS is the CDR1 and SASEGT is the CDR2. From its cysteine to its phenylalanine, the CDR3 spans 13 amino acids. Only the CDR3 part of the read is kept: 39 bases, read in frame from the first base. V drops 8 bases and J drops 1 base, leaving 12 bases in between.